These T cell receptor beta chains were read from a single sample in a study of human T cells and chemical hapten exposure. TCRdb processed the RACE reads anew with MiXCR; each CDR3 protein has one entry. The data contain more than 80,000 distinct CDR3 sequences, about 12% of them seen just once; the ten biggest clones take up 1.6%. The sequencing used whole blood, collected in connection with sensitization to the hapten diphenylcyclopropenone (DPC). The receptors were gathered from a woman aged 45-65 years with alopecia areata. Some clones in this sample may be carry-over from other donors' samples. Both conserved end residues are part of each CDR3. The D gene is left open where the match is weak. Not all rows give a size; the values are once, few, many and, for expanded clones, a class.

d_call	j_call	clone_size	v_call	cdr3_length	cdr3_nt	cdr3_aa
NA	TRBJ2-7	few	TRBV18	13	TGTGCCAGCTCACCGGGGGTATCCTACGAGCAGTACTTC	CASSPGVSYEQYF
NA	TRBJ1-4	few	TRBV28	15	TGTGCCAGCAGTCCTCTGGGGGAGGAGAGTGAAAAACTGTTTTTT	CASSPLGEESEKLFF
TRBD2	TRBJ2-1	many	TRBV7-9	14	TGTGCCAGCAGCTTGAGCGGGAGGGATGATGAGCAGTTCTTC	CASSLSGRDDEQFF
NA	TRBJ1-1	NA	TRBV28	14	TGTGCCAGCAGCGGAGGGGGTCCACTCACTGAAGCTTTCTTT	CASSGGGPLTEAFF
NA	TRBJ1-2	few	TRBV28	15	TGTGCCAGCAGAACTCCGGGACACCCCTACTATGGCTACACCTTC	CASRTPGHPYYGYTF
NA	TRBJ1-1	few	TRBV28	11	TGTGCCAGCACCACGTACACTGAAGCTTTCTTT	CASTTYTEAFF
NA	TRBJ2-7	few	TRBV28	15	TGTGCCAGCCGTCCCATCGAGGCAGGGTCTCACGAGCAGTACTTC	CASRPIEAGSHEQYF
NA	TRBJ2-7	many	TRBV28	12	TGTGCCAGCAGCTTAGTCGGGTACGAGCAGTACTTC	CASSLVGYEQYF
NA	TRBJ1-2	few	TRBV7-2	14	TGTGCCAGCAGCCTTGGCGGGGGAATCTATGGCTACACCTTC	CASSLGGGIYGYTF
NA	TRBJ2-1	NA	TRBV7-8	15	TGTGCCAGCAGCTTACGGTTGAAGTCCTACAATGAGCAGTTCTTC	CASSLRLKSYNEQFF
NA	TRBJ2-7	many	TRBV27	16	TGTGCCAGCAGTTTGGTGGCAGGGACTTTTTACTACGAGCAGTACTTC	CASSLVAGTFYYEQYF
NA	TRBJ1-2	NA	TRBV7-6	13	TGTGCCAGCAGTTCCCCGACAGCCTATGGCTACACCTTC	CASSSPTAYGYTF
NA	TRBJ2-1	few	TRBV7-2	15	TGTGCCAGCAGCTTAGGCGGCCGGGGGCCCGGTGAGCAGTTCTTC	CASSLGGRGPGEQFF
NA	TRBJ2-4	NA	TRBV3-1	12	TGTGCCAGCAGCCAAGATATAAACATTCAGTACTTC	CASSQDINIQYF
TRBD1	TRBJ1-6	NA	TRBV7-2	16	TGTGCCAGCAGCTTATCGGGACAGAACTATAATTCACCCCTCCACTTT	CASSLSGQNYNSPLHF
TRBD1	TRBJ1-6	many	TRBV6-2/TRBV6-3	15	TGTGCCAGCAGTTACCCGACAGGGGATAATTCACCCCTCCACTTT	CASSYPTGDNSPLHF
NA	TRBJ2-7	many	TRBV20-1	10	TGCAGTGCTAGAGCTCGCGAGCAGTACTTC	CSARAREQYF
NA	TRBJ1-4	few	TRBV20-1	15	TGCAGTGCTAGAGATAGTGCGGGAGTGGGTGAAAAACTGTTTTTT	CSARDSAGVGEKLFF
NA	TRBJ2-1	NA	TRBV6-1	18	TGTGCCAGCAGTGATGGGGGAGTACCCCCTGGCTCCTACAATGAGCAGTTCTTC	CASSDGGVPPGSYNEQFF
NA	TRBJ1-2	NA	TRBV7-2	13	TGTGCCAGCAGCTTAGTTCTAAACTATGGCTACACCTTC	CASSLVLNYGYTF
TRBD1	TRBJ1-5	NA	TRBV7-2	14	TGTGCCAGCAGCTTGAACAGGGGAAATCAGCCCCAGCATTTT	CASSLNRGNQPQHF
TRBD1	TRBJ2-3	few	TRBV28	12	TGTGCCAGCAGTGCGGACAGGGCAGCGCAGTATTTT	CASSADRAAQYF
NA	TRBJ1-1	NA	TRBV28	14	TGTGCCAGCAGTTTACGTTCCGCGGCCACTGAAGCTTTCTTT	CASSLRSAATEAFF
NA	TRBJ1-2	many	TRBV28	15	TGTGCCAGCAGTTTACCAGAGACCCAAAACTATGGCTACACCTTC	CASSLPETQNYGYTF
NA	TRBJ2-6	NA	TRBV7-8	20	TGTGCCAGCAGCACCTACTACCCGGGGCGGAGGAAGACTGGGGCCAACGTCCTGACTTTC	CASSTYYPGRRKTGANVLTF
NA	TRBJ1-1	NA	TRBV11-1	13	TGTGCCAGCAGCCCCCGAGGGGGAGCTGAAGCTTTCTTT	CASSPRGGAEAFF
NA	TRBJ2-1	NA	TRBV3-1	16	TGTGCCAGCAGCCCCGACCCCAGGGGAGACTACAATGAGCAGTTCTTC	CASSPDPRGDYNEQFF
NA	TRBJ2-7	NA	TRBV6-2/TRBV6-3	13	TGTGCCAGCAGTTACTCCGGGGACTACGAGCAGTACTTC	CASSYSGDYEQYF